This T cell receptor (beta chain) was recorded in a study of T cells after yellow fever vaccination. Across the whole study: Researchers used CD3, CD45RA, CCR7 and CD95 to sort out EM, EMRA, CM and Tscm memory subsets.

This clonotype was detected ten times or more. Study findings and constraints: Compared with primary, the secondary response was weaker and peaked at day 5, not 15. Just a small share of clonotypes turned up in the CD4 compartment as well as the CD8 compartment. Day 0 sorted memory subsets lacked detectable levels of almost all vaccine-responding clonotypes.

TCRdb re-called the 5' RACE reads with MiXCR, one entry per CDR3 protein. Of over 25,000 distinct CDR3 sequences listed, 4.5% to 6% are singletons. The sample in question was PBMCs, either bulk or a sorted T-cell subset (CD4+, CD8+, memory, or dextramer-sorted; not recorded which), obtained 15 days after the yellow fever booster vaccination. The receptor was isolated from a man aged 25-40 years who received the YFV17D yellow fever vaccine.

CDR3 coding DNA: TGTGCCAGCACCAGACTAGCGGGAGTCAACAATGAGCAGTTCTTC. Translation gives CASTRLAGVNNEQFF. The genes are TRBV2 and TRBJ2-1; the match to TRBD2 covers 12 bases. The junction had 6 bases not matched to a gene; V was cut back by 7 bases and J by 5 bases. CDR1 is SNHLY and CDR2 is FYNNEI in the germline V gene. The CDR3 contains 15 residues.